The 18 T cell receptor beta chains below all came from one sample that was sequenced in a study of blood T cell repertoires in COVID-19. The data were produced by immunoSEQ multiplex PCR, yet TCRdb's version contains in-frame clones alone and is incomplete. The sample shows 200,000 to 250,000 clones, 82% of them seen only once. The source material was PBMCs or T cells enriched from blood (not recorded which). The receptors derive from an older woman who had recovered from COVID-19.

J is TRBJ2-5 and V is TRBV9; 10 nucleotides match TRBD1. The CDR3 extends over 15 amino acids. The trim removed 2 bases at V and 4 bases at J, leaving 5 bases unmatched. The V gene's germline CDR1 is SGDLS and CDR2 YYNGEE. CDR3 loop: CASSVDRDRGETQYF. The CDR3 DNA reads as TGTGCCAGCAGCGTGGACCGGGACAGGGGAGAGACCCAGTACTTC. The full variable domain, in which reference TRBV9 and TRBJ2-5 provide the parts outside the CDR3, is DSGVTQTPKHLITATGQRVTLRCSPRSGDLSVYWYQQSLDQGLQFLIQYYNGEERAKGNILERFSAQQFPDLHSELNLSSLELGDSALYFCASSVDRDRGETQYFGPGTRLLVL.

CDR3 bases: TGTGCCAGCAGCTTAGGCGGGGCCGTGAACACTGAAGCTTTCTTT. Protein product: CASSLGGAVNTEAFF. The chain carries TRBV11-1 and TRBJ1-1, with a tentative D call TRBD1 (5 bases). V was cut by 1 base and J by 0 bases, with 9 bases left in between. CDR3 length equals 15 residues. CDR1 and CDR2 from the germline V gene are SGHAT and FQDESV (reference sequence).

Details on this clone: One junction end does not reproduce the germline sequence, and a read error may be involved. The chain recombines TRBV27 with TRBJ1-5; no clear D gene. The CDR3 covers 15 residues. Germline CDR1 and CDR2: MNHEY and SMNVEV (reference sequence). CDR3 amino acids: CASSLSRPGDQPQHF. As DNA, the CDR3 is TGTGCCAGCAGTCTATCCAGGCCCGGGGATCAGCCCCAGCATTTT.

This clone was seen a single time. The rearrangement uses TRBV4-3 and TRBJ2-2; D gene uncertain. The CDR3 has 15 residues. The V gene lost 4 bases and the J gene lost 0 bases, with 9 bases spanning the gap. Germline V gene sequence: CDR1 LGHNA, CDR2 YSLEER. Written as DNA, the CDR3 is TGCGCCAGCAGCCCCAACACCCCGAACACCGGGGAGCTGTTTTTT. Translating gives CASSPNTPNTGELFF.

This chain joins TRBV2 and TRBJ2-7, with 12 bases matching TRBD2. Germline values: CDR1 SNHLY, CDR2 FYNNEI. This CDR3 region has 15 residues. With V trimmed by 3 bases and J by 2 bases, 2 bases remained unmatched. CDR3 loop: CASSETSGGPYEQYF. In DNA, the CDR3 is TGTGCCAGCAGTGAGACTAGCGGGGGACCCTACGAGCAGTACTTC.

This clone was found once. The chain links TRBV30 to TRBJ2-5, with D possibly TRBD2 on 6 matching bases. Trimming removed 0 bases from V and 5 bases from J, with 13 bases in between. Germline loops: CDR1 GTSNPN, CDR2 SVGIG (reference sequence). This CDR3 comprises 14 residues. CDR3 in amino acids: CAWSVRGSGETQYF. The CDR3, as DNA: TGTGCCTGGAGTGTACGGGGGAGTGGGGAGACCCAGTACTTC.

The CDR3 loop reads CASSGGLILGNTIYF. The CDR3 DNA reads TGTGCCAGCAGTGGGGGCTTAATACTCGGGAACACCATATATTTT. V is TRBV28 and J is TRBJ1-3; TRBD1 is a possible D gene (6 bases). The CDR3 contains 15 residues. Germline CDR1 is MDHEN and CDR2 is SYDVKM. Trimming took 5 bases from V and 7 from J, leaving 18 bases between them.

The chain links TRBV20-1 to TRBJ1-2, with 7 bases identical to TRBD1. The CDR3 covers 11 residues. Germline V lookup: CDR1 DFQATT, CDR2 SNEGSKA (reference sequence). With V trimmed by 5 bases and J by 8 bases, 5 bases remained unmatched. The CDR3 reads CSADRESGYTF. The CDR3 DNA is TGCAGTGCTGACAGGGAAAGCGGCTACACCTTC.

The chain uses TRBV6-5 and TRBJ1-6; the D gene is possibly TRBD1 (6 bases). V lost 4 bases and J 8 bases, leaving 15 bases between the germline ends. The CDR3 contains 15 residues. Germline assignment: CDR1 MNHEY and CDR2 SVGAGI. The CDR3 here is CASSWRGGEYSPLHF. As DNA, the CDR3 is TGTGCCAGCAGTTGGCGTGGGGGCGAGTATTCACCCCTCCACTTT.

In its sample, this clone was seen a few times. The J gene is TRBJ1-6, the V gene TRBV6-1; 7 bases fit TRBD1. The CDR3 runs 18 residues. In germline, CDR1 is MNHNS, CDR2 SASEGT. V dropped 3 bases and J dropped 6; count of bases not matched to a gene: 14. The CDR3 spells CASSDNLLGQLVNSPLHF. In DNA, the CDR3 is TGTGCCAGCAGTGACAACCTGTTGGGACAGCTCGTTAATTCACCCCTCCACTTT.

The chain has TRBV6-5 and TRBJ2-7, with D possibly TRBD1 on 6 matching bases. V lost 2 bases to trimming and J lost 4 bases, with 18 bases between them. Germline assignment: CDR1 MNHEY and CDR2 SVGAGI. This CDR3 contains 16 residues. CDR3 coding DNA: TGTGCCAGCAGTTACGATGGGGGCGCAAATATTTACGAGCAGTACTTC. This codes for CASSYDGGANIYEQYF.

This clone was observed a few times. The V and J genes are TRBV7-6 and TRBJ2-3; the match to TRBD1 covers 8 bases. From germline, CDR1 is SGHVS and CDR2 FNYEAQ. The CDR3 has 16 amino acids. Unmatched junction bases numbered 6, after V lost 4 bases and J lost 0 bases. This CDR3 is CASSSVTGASTDTQYF. The CDR3, as DNA: TGTGCCAGCAGCTCCGTGACAGGGGCCAGCACAGATACGCAGTATTTT.

The gene calls are TRBV11-2 and TRBJ2-1, with 7 bases fitting TRBD2. The CDR3 runs 16 residues. The junction had 9 bases not matched to a gene; V was cut back by 4 bases and J by 3 bases. CDR1 and CDR2 from the germline V gene are SGHAT and FQNNGV. CDR3 residues: CASSSSPGEGYNEQFF. The CDR3 DNA reads as TGTGCCAGCAGCTCCTCCCCGGGGGAGGGCTACAATGAGCAGTTCTTC.

This chain uses TRBV4-2 with TRBJ2-3; 12 bases fit TRBD2. Germline V lookup: CDR1 LGHNA, CDR2 YNFKEQ. V was pared by 3 bases and J by 5 bases, with 9 bases of the junction left unmatched. The CDR3 spans 17 residues. The CDR3: CASSQDLAGGREDTQYF. As DNA, the CDR3 is TGTGCCAGCAGCCAGGACCTAGCGGGGGGGCGCGAAGATACGCAGTATTTT.

This rearrangement joins TRBV5-6 to TRBJ1-2; possible D gene TRBD1, 6 bases. The CDR3 covers 16 residues. V shed 0 bases and J shed 8 bases, with 20 bases lying between them. The germline V gene encodes CDR1 SGHDT and CDR2 YYEEEE. The CDR3 region is CASSLEVGGRSQGYTF. Written as DNA, the CDR3 is TGTGCCAGCAGCTTGGAGGTCGGGGGGCGTTCACAGGGCTACACCTTC.

The rearrangement uses TRBV16 and TRBJ2-3; TRBD1 aligns across 7 bases. This CDR3 spans 19 amino acids. Germline loops: CDR1 KGHSY, CDR2 FQNENV. V gave up 0 bases and J gave up 0 bases; unmatched junction bases: 12. This CDR3 reads CASSQSYRGPSSSTDTQYF. CDR3 nucleotides: TGTGCCAGCAGCCAATCCTACAGGGGACCTTCCTCTAGCACAGATACGCAGTATTTT. Variable domain in full (rest from reference TRBV16 and TRBJ2-3): GEEVAQTPKHLVRGEGQKAKLYCAPIKGHSYVFWYQQVLKNEFKFLISFQNENVFDETGMPKERFSAKCLPNSPCSLEIQATKLEDSAVYFCASSQSYRGPSSSTDTQYFGPGTRLTVL.

The gene calls are TRBV7-2 and TRBJ1-5; D possibly corresponds to TRBD1 (6 bases). Germline V gene sequence: CDR1 SGHTA, CDR2 FQGNSA. The V gene lost 5 bases and the J gene lost 5 bases, with 13 bases spanning the gap. CDR3 size: 14 residues. The CDR3 DNA reads TGTGCCAGCAGCCAAACAGGGTTCCATCAGCCCCAGCATTTT. It is translated as CASSQTGFHQPQHF.

The V call is TRBV29-1, the J call TRBJ1-2; possibly TRBD1 for D (6 bases). The CDR3 runs to 16 residues. Germline V gene sequence: CDR1 SQVTM, CDR2 ANQGSEA. V dropped 3 bases and J dropped 0 bases, with 17 bases sitting between them. The CDR3 protein is CSVDPGAGAANYGYTF. The CDR3, as DNA: TGCAGCGTTGACCCAGGGGCGGGAGCAGCTAACTATGGCTACACCTTC. Full variable domain (remainder filled in from reference TRBV29-1 and TRBJ1-2): SAVISQKPSRDICQRGTSLTIQCQVDSQVTMMFWYRQQPGQSLTLIATANQGSEATYESGFVIDKFPISRPNLTFSTLTVSNMSPEDSSIYLCSVDPGAGAANYGYTFGSGTRLTVV.